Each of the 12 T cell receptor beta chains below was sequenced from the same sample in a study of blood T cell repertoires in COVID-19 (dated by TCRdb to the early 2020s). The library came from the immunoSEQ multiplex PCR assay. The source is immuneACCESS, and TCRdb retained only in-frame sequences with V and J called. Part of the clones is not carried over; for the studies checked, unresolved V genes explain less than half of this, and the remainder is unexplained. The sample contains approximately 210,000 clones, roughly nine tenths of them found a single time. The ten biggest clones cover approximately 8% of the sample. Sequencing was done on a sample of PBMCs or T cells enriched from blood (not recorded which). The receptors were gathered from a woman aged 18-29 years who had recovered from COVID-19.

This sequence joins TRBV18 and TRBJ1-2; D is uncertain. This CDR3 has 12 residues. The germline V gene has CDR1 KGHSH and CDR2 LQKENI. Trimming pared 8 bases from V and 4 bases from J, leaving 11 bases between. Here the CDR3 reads CASARRPYGYTF. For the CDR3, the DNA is TGTGCCAGCGCCAGGCGCCCCTATGGCTACACCTTC.

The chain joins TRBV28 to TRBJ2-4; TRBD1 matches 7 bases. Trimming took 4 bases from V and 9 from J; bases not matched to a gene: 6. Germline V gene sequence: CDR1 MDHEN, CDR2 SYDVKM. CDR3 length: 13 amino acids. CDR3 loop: CASSSTQGSIQYF. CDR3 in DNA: TGTGCCAGCAGTTCCACACAGGGGAGCATTCAGTACTTC.

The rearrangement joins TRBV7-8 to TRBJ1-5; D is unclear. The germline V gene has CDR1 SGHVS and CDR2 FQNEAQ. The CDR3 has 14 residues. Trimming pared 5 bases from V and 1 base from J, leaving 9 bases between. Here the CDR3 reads CASSEGRSNQPQHF. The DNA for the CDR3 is TGTGCCAGCAGCGAGGGCCGGAGCAATCAGCCCCAGCATTTT.

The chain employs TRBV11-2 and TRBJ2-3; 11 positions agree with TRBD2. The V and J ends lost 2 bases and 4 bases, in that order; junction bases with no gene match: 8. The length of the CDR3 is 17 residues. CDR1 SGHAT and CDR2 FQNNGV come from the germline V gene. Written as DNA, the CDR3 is TGTGCCAGCAGCTTATATTCCTTAGCGGGGGGGGCAGATACGCAGTATTTT. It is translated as CASSLYSLAGGADTQYF.

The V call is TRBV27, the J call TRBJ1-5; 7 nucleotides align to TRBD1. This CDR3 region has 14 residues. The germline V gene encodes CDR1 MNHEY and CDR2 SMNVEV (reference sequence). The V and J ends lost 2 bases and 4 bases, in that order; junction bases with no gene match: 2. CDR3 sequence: CASSLNRGNQPQHF. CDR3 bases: TGTGCCAGCAGTTTAAACAGGGGAAATCAGCCCCAGCATTTT.

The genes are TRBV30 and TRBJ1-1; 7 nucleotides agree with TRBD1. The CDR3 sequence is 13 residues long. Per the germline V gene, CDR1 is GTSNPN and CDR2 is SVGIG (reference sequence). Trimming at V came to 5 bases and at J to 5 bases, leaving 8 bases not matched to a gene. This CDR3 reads CAWSPTGFTEAFF. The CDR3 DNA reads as TGTGCCTGGTCACCGACAGGGTTTACTGAAGCTTTCTTT.

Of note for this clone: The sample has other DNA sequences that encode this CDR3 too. The CDR3 is CASSFRGLNTEAFF. CDR3 in DNA: TGTGCCAGCAGTTTTAGGGGCCTCAACACTGAAGCTTTCTTT. The chain couples TRBV28 to TRBJ1-1; the D gene is possibly TRBD1 (5 bases). Germline CDR1 MDHEN, CDR2 SYDVKM. V was shortened by 3 bases and J by 2 bases, with 10 bases between the two germline ends. The CDR3 has 14 amino acids.

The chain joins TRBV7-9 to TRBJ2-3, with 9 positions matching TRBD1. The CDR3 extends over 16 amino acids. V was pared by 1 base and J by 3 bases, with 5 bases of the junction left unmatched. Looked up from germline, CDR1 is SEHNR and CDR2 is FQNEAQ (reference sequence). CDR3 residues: CASSLGGQGLTDTQYF. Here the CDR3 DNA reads TGTGCCAGCAGCTTAGGGGGACAGGGTTTGACAGATACGCAGTATTTT.

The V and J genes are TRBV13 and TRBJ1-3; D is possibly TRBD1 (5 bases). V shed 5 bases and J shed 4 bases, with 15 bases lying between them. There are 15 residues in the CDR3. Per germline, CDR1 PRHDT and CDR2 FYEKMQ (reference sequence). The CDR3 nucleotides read TGTGCCAGCAGCCCCCCCTGGGGGGAAGGAAACACCATATATTTT. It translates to CASSPPWGEGNTIYF.

CDR3 region: CASRRGQGGSYGYTF. The CDR3 DNA is TGTGCCAGCAGAAGGGGACAGGGAGGGAGCTATGGCTACACCTTC. J is TRBJ1-2 and V is TRBV28; TRBD1 agrees at 9 bases. V dropped 6 bases and J dropped 4; count of bases not matched to a gene: 9. CDR1 and CDR2 (germline): MDHEN, SYDVKM. This CDR3 has 15 residues.

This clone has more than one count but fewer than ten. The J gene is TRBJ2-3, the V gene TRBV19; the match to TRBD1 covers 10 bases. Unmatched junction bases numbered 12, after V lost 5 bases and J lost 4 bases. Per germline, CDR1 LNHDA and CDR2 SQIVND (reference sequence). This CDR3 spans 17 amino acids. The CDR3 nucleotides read TGTGCCAGTAGTCCACCTTTCGGGACAGGGGATCCAGATACGCAGTATTTT. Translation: CASSPPFGTGDPDTQYF.

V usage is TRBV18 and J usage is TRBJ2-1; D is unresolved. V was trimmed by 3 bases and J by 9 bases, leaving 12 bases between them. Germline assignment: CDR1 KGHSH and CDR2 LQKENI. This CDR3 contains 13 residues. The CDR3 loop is CASSPPLSTEQFF. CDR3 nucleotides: TGTGCCAGCTCACCCCCCCTTAGCACTGAGCAGTTCTTC.